These 21 T cell receptor beta chains came from one sample sequenced in a study of OX40 agonist ivuxolimab in advanced cancers. Produced via immunoSEQ multiplex PCR; TCRdb's table is partial and in-frame only. Among 87,000 or so clones listed, 70% to 90% were seen once. Sequences were derived from CD4+ or CD8+ T cells sorted from blood, sampled in a trial of the OX40 agonist ivuxolimab. These receptors were collected from an adult with an advanced solid tumor such as melanoma, head and neck, liver or kidney cancer.

This chain connects TRBV7-2 to TRBJ1-1, with D perhaps matching TRBD1 (5 bases). The CDR3 is 14 amino acids. Per germline, CDR1 SGHTA and CDR2 FQGNSA. The V gene lost 5 bases and the J gene lost 5 bases, with 15 bases spanning the gap. CDR3 amino acids: CASSRFQGLTEAFF. CDR3 bases: TGTGCCAGCAGCCGCTTCCAGGGCCTGACTGAAGCTTTCTTT.

This clone turned up a few times. This chain links TRBV15 with TRBJ2-6; 13 positions agree with TRBD2. CDR3 length: 18 amino acids. The junction had 2 bases not matched to a gene; V was cut back by 1 base and J by 2 bases. Germline V gives CDR1 LNHNV, CDR2 YYDKDF (reference sequence). CDR3 nucleotide sequence: TGTGCCACCAGCAGAGGTGGGACTAGCGGGACTGGGGCCAACGTCCTGACTTTC. It translates to CATSRGGTSGTGANVLTF.

This chain uses TRBV18 with TRBJ1-1; D might be TRBD1 (5 bases). The CDR3 has 14 amino acids. Germline CDR1 reads KGHSH; CDR2 reads LQKENI. Trimming took off 3 bases at V and 0 bases at J, with 8 bases between the two ends. The CDR3 sequence is CASSPTEMNTEAFF. For the CDR3, the DNA is TGTGCCAGCTCACCGACAGAGATGAACACTGAAGCTTTCTTT. The entire variable domain, with the rest obtained from reference TRBV18 and TRBJ1-1, is as follows: NAGVMQNPRHLVRRRGQEARLRCSPMKGHSHVYWYRQLPEEGLKFMVYLQKENIIDESGMPKERFSAEFPKEGPSILRIQQVVRGDSAAYFCASSPTEMNTEAFFGQGTRLTVV.

This clone was counted only a few times. The chain couples TRBV28 to TRBJ2-1, with 10 bases fitting TRBD2. Germline V lookup: CDR1 MDHEN, CDR2 SYDVKM. CDR3 size: 14 residues. J was trimmed by 7 bases and V by 3 bases; bases with no gene match: 3. This CDR3 reads CASSFPSGSNEQFF. CDR3 DNA: TGTGCCAGCAGTTTTCCTAGCGGGAGTAATGAGCAGTTCTTC.

The rearrangement uses TRBV7-3 and TRBJ2-1; the D call may be TRBD1 or TRBD2 (5 bases each). Germline CDR1 and CDR2: SGHTA and FQGTGA. V was pared by 2 bases and J by 2 bases, with 16 bases between. This CDR3 has 17 residues. The CDR3 loop reads CASSLETGTATYNEQFF. Written as DNA, the CDR3 is TGTGCCAGCAGCTTAGAGACCGGGACGGCGACCTACAATGAGCAGTTCTTC.

The chain carries TRBV5-1 and TRBJ2-7, with D perhaps TRBD2 (5 bases). Trimming stripped 4 bases from V and 0 bases from J, with 14 bases between. CDR1 SGHRS and CDR2 YFSETQ come from the germline V gene. The CDR3 length is 15 residues. The CDR3 sequence: CASSRGRPSSYEQYF. The CDR3 DNA follows: TGCGCCAGCAGCCGCGGGCGCCCGAGCTCCTACGAGCAGTACTTC.

A few counts support this clone. The gene calls are TRBV28 and TRBJ1-4, with D perhaps matching TRBD1 (5 bases). This CDR3 has 13 amino acids. V dropped 6 bases and J dropped 3 bases, with 8 bases sitting between them. CDR1 and CDR2 (germline): MDHEN, SYDVKM. The CDR3 loop is CASSQGSNEKLFF. DNA for the CDR3: TGTGCCAGCAGCCAGGGTTCTAATGAAAAACTGTTTTTT.

J is TRBJ2-3 and V is TRBV7-9; 7 bases align to TRBD2. V lost 5 bases to trimming and J lost 2 bases; unmatched junction nucleotides: 7. The CDR3 extends over 15 amino acids. From germline, CDR1 is SEHNR and CDR2 FQNEAQ (reference sequence). This CDR3 reads CASSTEAGITDTQYF. The CDR3 nucleotides are TGTGCCAGCAGCACCGAAGCGGGAATCACAGATACGCAGTATTTT. Full variable domain (remainder filled in from reference TRBV7-9 and TRBJ2-3): DTGVSQNPRHKITKRGQNVTFRCDPISEHNRLYWYRQTLGQGPEFLTYFQNEAQLEKSRLLSDRFSAERPKGSFSTLEIQRTEQGDSAMYLCASSTEAGITDTQYFGPGTRLTVL.

Comments on this clone: The junction departs from the called germline gene at one end, perhaps through a read error. The chain employs TRBV11-3 and TRBJ2-1, with TRBD1 as a possible D gene (5 bases). This CDR3 is 14 amino acids long. Germline V gene sequence: CDR1 SGHNT, CDR2 YENEEA. The CDR3: CASSIDRYYNEQFF. CDR3 sequence (DNA): TGTGCCAGCAGCATAGACAGATATTACAATGAGCAGTTCTTC.

The genes are TRBV5-4 and TRBJ2-5; D ambiguous. Trimming cost V 4 bases and J 4 bases, with 11 bases left between them. This CDR3 contains 13 residues. CDR1 is SGHNT, CDR2 YYREEE, per germline (reference sequence). The CDR3 DNA reads TGTGCCAGCAGCCCCGACATAAGAGAGACCCAGTACTTC. Amino acids: CASSPDIRETQYF. The variable domain in full, completed from reference TRBV5-4 and TRBJ2-5, reads ETGVTQSPTHLIKTRGQQVTLRCSSQSGHNTVSWYQQALGQGPQFIFQYYREEENGRGNFPPRFSGLQFPNYSSELNVNALELDDSALYLCASSPDIRETQYFGPGTRLLVL.

The chain recombines TRBV6-5 with TRBJ2-7; the D gene could be TRBD1 or TRBD2 (5 bases each). Germline V gene sequence: CDR1 MNHEY, CDR2 SVGAGI. The V end was cut by 6 bases, the J end by 7 bases, with 19 bases between. The CDR3 runs to 14 residues. DNA of the CDR3: TGTGCCAGCAGGTCCTCCGGGACGACCGGGGAGCAGTACTTC. Translated, it gives CASRSSGTTGEQYF.

CDR3 bases: TGTGCCAGCAGTTTATCCCTCCCGGGACGGGAACCGGGATGGGACTACGAGCAGTACTTC. Its translation is CASSLSLPGREPGWDYEQYF. This chain joins TRBV27 and TRBJ2-7; D is perhaps TRBD1 or TRBD2 (5 bases each). CDR3 length equals 20 residues. V shed 0 bases and J shed 3 bases, with 27 bases lying between them. Germline CDR1 is MNHEY and CDR2 is SMNVEV (reference sequence).

The J gene is TRBJ2-3, the V gene TRBV5-1; TRBD1 agrees at 8 bases. J gave up 4 bases and V 2 bases, and 6 bases lay outside the gene matches. Germline assignment: CDR1 SGHRS and CDR2 YFSETQ. CDR3 length: 15 amino acids. The CDR3 region has the DNA TGCGCCAGCAGCTTAGACAGGGGAAGGTCAGATACGCAGTATTTT. Translating gives CASSLDRGRSDTQYF.

The chain uses TRBV6-6 and TRBJ2-7; unclear D gene. The length of the CDR3 is 13 residues. Trimming took 5 bases from V and 2 from J, leaving 10 bases between them. The V gene's germline CDR1 is MNHNY and CDR2 SVGAGI (reference sequence). CDR3: CASSNPRTYEQYF. In DNA, the CDR3 is TGTGCCAGCAGTAATCCCCGCACCTACGAGCAGTACTTC.

The chain is built from TRBV18 and TRBJ1-4; a weak D match, TRBD1 (5 bases). The CDR3 length is 15 residues. The germline V and J ends were trimmed by 3 bases and 5 bases, with 13 bases remaining between them. From germline, CDR1 is KGHSH and CDR2 LQKENI. The DNA of the CDR3 is TGTGCCAGCTCACCGAACCGGGACGGCAATGAAAAACTGTTTTTT. Translation: CASSPNRDGNEKLFF. Based on the CDR3 plus reference TRBV18 and TRBJ1-4, the full variable domain is NAGVMQNPRHLVRRRGQEARLRCSPMKGHSHVYWYRQLPEEGLKFMVYLQKENIIDESGMPKERFSAEFPKEGPSILRIQQVVRGDSAAYFCASSPNRDGNEKLFFGSGTQLSVL.

The chain couples TRBV5-1 to TRBJ2-1; D is ambiguous. Deletions cut 1 base from V and 7 bases from J, with 12 bases between. Looked up from germline, CDR1 is SGHRS and CDR2 is YFSETQ. The length of the CDR3 is 14 residues. CDR3 amino acids: CASSLNSVGNEQFF. For the CDR3, the DNA is TGCGCCAGCAGCTTGAACAGCGTAGGGAATGAGCAGTTCTTC.

V gene TRBV5-1 combines with J gene TRBJ1-1; D may be TRBD1 (6 bases). Germline V gene data show CDR1 as SGHRS and CDR2 as YFSETQ. The CDR3 is 14 amino acids. Trimming pared 1 base from V and 4 bases from J, leaving 11 bases between. The CDR3 DNA is TGCGCCAGCAGCTTGATCAGGGGAGGCACTGAAGCTTTCTTT. Translated, it gives CASSLIRGGTEAFF.

This chain uses TRBV7-9 with TRBJ2-7, with a possible D match to TRBD2 (6 bases). Germline CDR1 reads SEHNR; CDR2 reads FQNEAQ (reference sequence). The CDR3 has 15 amino acids. Trimming cost V 1 base and J 0 bases, with 10 bases left between them. This CDR3 is CASSLVSGGSYEQYF. CDR3 sequence (DNA): TGTGCCAGCAGCTTAGTATCCGGGGGCTCCTACGAGCAGTACTTC.

The chain carries TRBV13 and TRBJ2-4, with a tentative D call TRBD1 (6 bases). With 2 bases removed from V and 6 bases from J, the gap between germline ends came to 8 bases. This CDR3 contains 13 residues. Germline V gives CDR1 PRHDT, CDR2 FYEKMQ (reference sequence). CDR3 nucleotide sequence: TGTGCCAGCAGCTTACAGGGGCTAAACATTCAGTACTTC. Translating it yields CASSLQGLNIQYF.

CDR3 loop: CASTEGGASDPDTQYF. Here the CDR3 DNA reads TGTGCCAGCACCGAGGGGGGGGCTAGCGATCCAGATACGCAGTATTTT. This chain uses TRBV2 with TRBJ2-3; a weak D match, TRBD2 (7 bases). The CDR3 runs 16 residues. Germline V gene data show CDR1 as SNHLY and CDR2 as FYNNEI. V was trimmed by 7 bases and J by 4 bases, leaving 21 bases between them. Complete variable domain (other parts from reference TRBV2 and TRBJ2-3): EPEVTQTPSHQVTQMGQEVILRCVPISNHLYFYWYRQILGQKVEFLVSFYNNEISEKSEIFDDQFSVERPDGSNFTLKIRSTKLEDSAMYFCASTEGGASDPDTQYFGPGTRLTVL.

This clone was detected only once. Sequence at one end of the junction differs from germline and may be a read error. The chain recombines TRBV7-7 with TRBJ2-5; D is unresolved. The CDR3 contains 14 residues. Germline CDR1 is SSHAT and CDR2 is FNYEAQ (reference sequence). This CDR3 is CASSPPGYQETQYF. CDR3 sequence (DNA): TGTGCTAGCAGCCCTCCGGGTTATCAAGAGACCCAGTACTTC. The full variable domain, completed using reference TRBV7-7 and TRBJ2-5, is GAGVSQSPRYKVTKRGQDVTLRCDPISSHATLYWYQQALGQGPEFLTYFNYEAQPDKSGLPSDRFSAERPEGSISTLTIQRTEQRDSAMYRCASSPPGYQETQYFGPGTRLLVL.